These T cell receptor beta chains were read from a single sample in a study of cytomegalovirus exposure and HLA in healthy donors. Here immunoSEQ multiplex PCR was the method, and the copy in TCRdb shows in-frame clones only, minus some. The repertoire includes 150,000 or so clones, 75% to 80% of them detected once, and 11% to 15% sits in the top ten. Sequencing was done on a sample of PBMCs. The receptor set was obtained from a man aged 50-60 years in good health and CMV-seropositive. Each CDR3 is given with its conserved first and last residue. The order of the fields is J gene, clone size, V gene, D gene, CDR3 DNA, CDR3 protein. A D gene is named only where the DNA matches it firmly. Not all rows give a size; the values are once, few, many and, for expanded clones, a class.

>TRBJ1-1|-|TRBV6-1|-
TGTGCCAGCAGAACCCCAGCAGCGCAGAACACTGAAGCTTTCTTT
CASRTPAAQNTEAFF
>TRBJ2-2|-|TRBV6-5|-
TGTGCCAGCAGTTACGAGGTTCCGAACACCGGGGAGCTGTTTTTT
CASSYEVPNTGELFF
>TRBJ1-1|-|TRBV5-1|TRBD1
TGCGCCAGCAGCTCCAACCGGGACAGGGGGCTCGGCACTGAAGCTTTCTTT
CASSSNRDRGLGTEAFF
>TRBJ2-2|-|TRBV5-1|TRBD1
TGCGCCAGCAGCCCTGACAGGGTGGATAGGGAGCTGTTTTTT
CASSPDRVDRELFF
>TRBJ1-2|-|TRBV6-5|TRBD1
TGTGCCAGCAGTTCCGGGGGACAGGGGGGAGAGGATGGCTACACCTTC
CASSSGGQGGEDGYTF
>TRBJ1-1|-|TRBV15|-
TGTGCCACCAGCAGAGATCCCACTACCAGATCTGAAGCTTTCTTT
CATSRDPTTRSEAFF
>TRBJ1-4|-|TRBV30|-
TGTGCCTGGAGTAGGACGGGAAACAATGAAAAACTGTTTTTT
CAWSRTGNNEKLFF
>TRBJ2-5|-|TRBV4-3|TRBD2
TGCGCCAGCAGCCAAGAGGTAGCGGGGGGGCCCGAGACCCAGTACTTC
CASSQEVAGGPETQYF
>TRBJ1-1|-|TRBV28|TRBD1
TGTGCCAGCAGTTTGGGGACAGGGGTCTACACTGAAGCTTTCTTT
CASSLGTGVYTEAFF
>TRBJ1-1|-|TRBV15|-
TGTGCCACCAGCAGAGATCTAAACCGCTCTTTCTTT
CATSRDLNRSFF
>TRBJ1-2|-|TRBV28|-
TGTGCCAGCAGCCCACAGCTAAACTATGGCTACACCTTC
CASSPQLNYGYTF
>TRBJ1-5|-|TRBV10-3|TRBD1
TGTGCCACCACATCCGGGACAGGGTATGGTCAGCCCCAGCATTTT
CATTSGTGYGQPQHF
>TRBJ2-3|-|TRBV7-9|TRBD2
TGTGCCAGCAGCTCACGGGGGGGGAGCGGGGCGAGCACAGATACGCAGTATTTT
CASSSRGGSGASTDTQYF
>TRBJ2-1|-|TRBV7-2|TRBD2
TGTGCCAGCAGCCGCTGGCGGGGGGCGAGGGTTGGTGAGCAGTTCTTC
CASSRWRGARVGEQFF
>TRBJ1-5|-|TRBV28|-
TGTGCCAGCAGTCTTCCTCGCGGGGTACACCAGCCCCAGCATTTT
CASSLPRGVHQPQHF
>TRBJ2-5|-|TRBV7-9|TRBD2
TGTGCCAGCAGCTTAGTTCCGGGGGAGGGTGGTTCAGAGACCCAGTACTTC
CASSLVPGEGGSETQYF
>TRBJ1-2|-|TRBV4-1|-
TGCGCCAGCAGCCAAGAGGGAGGCAGCGGGATCTATGGCTACACCTTC
CASSQEGGSGIYGYTF
>TRBJ1-4|-|TRBV7-9|-
TGTGCCAGCAGCATGGAATGGAGCGAAAAACTGTTTTTT
CASSMEWSEKLFF
>TRBJ2-2|-|TRBV4-1|-
TGCGCCAGCAGCCCCTCAGAGACAGGTGGGGAGCTGTTTTTT
CASSPSETGGELFF
>TRBJ1-5|few|TRBV28|-
TGTGCCAGCAGTTTATCTCAGGGTTTGGGGGCGATCAATCAGCCCCAGCATTTT
CASSLSQGLGAINQPQHF
>TRBJ1-5|-|TRBV6-6|TRBD1
TGTGCCAGCAGTTCCGGGACAGCTTATAGCAATCAGCCCCAGCATTTT
CASSSGTAYSNQPQHF
>TRBJ1-5|few|TRBV7-2|TRBD1
TGTGCCAGCAGCTTAGGGACAGGAGCTCTTAGCAATCAGCCCCAGCATTTT
CASSLGTGALSNQPQHF
>TRBJ2-5|-|TRBV6-1|-
TGTGCCACCGTTTCGGGGAACCAGTACTTC
CATVSGNQYF
>TRBJ2-7|-|TRBV7-6|-
TGTGCCAGCAGCCCCACACAGGGTTTTTCTTACGAGCAGTACTTC
CASSPTQGFSYEQYF
>TRBJ1-1|-|TRBV18|-
TGTGCCAGCTCGAGCGGGGACTACATGAACACTGAAGCTTTCTTT
CASSSGDYMNTEAFF
>TRBJ2-3|few|TRBV11-3|TRBD1
TGTGCCAGCAGCTTAGGCGGACAGGGGGCAAGGGATACGCAGTATTTT
CASSLGGQGARDTQYF
>TRBJ1-5|-|TRBV21-1|-
TGTGCCAGCAGTCCGACAGCACAAAATCAGCCCCAGCATTTT
CASSPTAQNQPQHF
>TRBJ2-7|-|TRBV28|-
TGTGCCAGCAGCAGCCTTAAGACAGGTGGGGTTTACGAGCAGTACTTC
CASSSLKTGGVYEQYF
>TRBJ1-1|-|TRBV4-2|-
TGTGCCAGCAGCCAGGCTGACAGGAACACTGAAGCTTTCTTT
CASSQADRNTEAFF
>TRBJ2-1|few|TRBV5-1|-
TGCGCCAGCAGCTTGGGGGACTCTAGGGAGCAGTTCTTC
CASSLGDSREQFF
>TRBJ2-5|-|TRBV15|TRBD1
TGTGCCACCAGCAGGGACAGGGCAGTCCAAGAGACCCAGTACTTC
CATSRDRAVQETQYF
>TRBJ2-1|-|TRBV4-1|TRBD2
TGCGCCAGCAGCCAAGGACTAGCGGGGGGGAGGAATGAGCAGTTCTTC
CASSQGLAGGRNEQFF
>TRBJ2-1|-|TRBV18|TRBD2
TGTGCCAGCTCCCCACCGGGACTAGCGGACAATGAGCAGTTCTTC
CASSPPGLADNEQFF
>TRBJ2-3|few|TRBV6-6|TRBD2
TGTGCCAGCAGTTTCGCGGGGGGCACAGATACGCAGTATTTT
CASSFAGGTDTQYF
>TRBJ2-5|-|TRBV6-6|-
TGTGCCAGCAGTTACTCGTGGGGAGGCCGGGAGACCCAGTACTTC
CASSYSWGGRETQYF
>TRBJ2-5|-|TRBV20-1|-
TGCAGTGCTCCTGAAGAGACCCAGTACTTC
CSAPEETQYF
>TRBJ1-5|-|TRBV5-1|-
TGCGCCAGCAGCTTTGGTGACCGGGTAAATCAGCCCCAGCATTTT
CASSFGDRVNQPQHF
>TRBJ1-5|-|TRBV19|-
TGTGCCAGTAGCCGGACACTGGACTACCAGCCCCAGCATTTT
CASSRTLDYQPQHF
>TRBJ2-5|few|TRBV4-1|TRBD2
TGCGCCAGCAGCCTCCTAGCGGGAACCAAAGAGACCCAGTACTTC
CASSLLAGTKETQYF
>TRBJ2-4|-|TRBV19|TRBD2
TGTGCCAGTACCTATAGCGGGGGGCTGGCCAAAAACATTCAGTACTTC
CASTYSGGLAKNIQYF
>TRBJ2-2|few|TRBV6-4|-
TGTGCCAGCAGTGTTCGGGGGAACACCGGGGAGCTGTTTTTT
CASSVRGNTGELFF
>TRBJ1-2|-|TRBV28|-
TGTGCCAGCAGTTCATCGACAGGCCGGACACCTAATAACTATGGCTACACCTTC
CASSSSTGRTPNNYGYTF